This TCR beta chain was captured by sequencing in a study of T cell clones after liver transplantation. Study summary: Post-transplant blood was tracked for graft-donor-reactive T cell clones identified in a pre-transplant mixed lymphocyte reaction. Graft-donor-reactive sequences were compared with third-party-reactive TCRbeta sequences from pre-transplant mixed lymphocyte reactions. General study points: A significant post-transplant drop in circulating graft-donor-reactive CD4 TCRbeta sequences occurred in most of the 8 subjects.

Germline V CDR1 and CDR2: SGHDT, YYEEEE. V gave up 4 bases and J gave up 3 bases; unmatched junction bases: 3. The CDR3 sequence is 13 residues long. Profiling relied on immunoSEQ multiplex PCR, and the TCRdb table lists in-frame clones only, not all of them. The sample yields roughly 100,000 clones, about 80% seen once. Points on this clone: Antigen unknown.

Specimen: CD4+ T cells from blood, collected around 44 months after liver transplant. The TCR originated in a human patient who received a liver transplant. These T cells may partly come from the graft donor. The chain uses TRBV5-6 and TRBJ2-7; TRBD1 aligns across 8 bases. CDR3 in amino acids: CASSGTGGYEQYF. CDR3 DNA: TGTGCCAGCAGCGGAACAGGGGGCTACGAGCAGTACTTC.